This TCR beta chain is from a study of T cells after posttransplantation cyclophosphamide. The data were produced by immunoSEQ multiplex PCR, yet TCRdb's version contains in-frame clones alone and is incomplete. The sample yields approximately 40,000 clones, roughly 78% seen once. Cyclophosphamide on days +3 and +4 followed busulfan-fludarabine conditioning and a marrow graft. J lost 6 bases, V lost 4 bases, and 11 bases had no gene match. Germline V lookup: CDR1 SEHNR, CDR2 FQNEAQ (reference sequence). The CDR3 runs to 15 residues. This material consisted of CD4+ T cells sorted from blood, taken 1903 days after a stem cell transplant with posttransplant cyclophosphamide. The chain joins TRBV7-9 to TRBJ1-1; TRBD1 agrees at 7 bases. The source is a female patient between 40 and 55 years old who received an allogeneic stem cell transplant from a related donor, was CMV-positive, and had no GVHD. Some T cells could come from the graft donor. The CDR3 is CASSSPIDRVAEAFF. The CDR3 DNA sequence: TGTGCCAGCAGCTCGCCTATTGACAGGGTCGCTGAAGCTTTCTTT.